This T cell receptor beta chain was captured by sequencing in a study of T cells in Graves' hyperthyroidism and ophthalmopathy. Study results and caveats: Ophthalmopathy onset followed model prediction by a median approximately six months.

CDR3 length equals 14 residues. CDR1 and CDR2 from the germline V gene are SGHDN and FVKESK. To note about this clonotype: As yet, its antigen is unknown. One junction end disagrees with the germline gene, perhaps due to a read error.

Ophthalmopathy cases met thresholds of Clinical Activity Score at least 3, NOSPECS grade at least 4 and duration under 3 months. Diagnosing involved the use of clinical symptoms, serum thyroxine and TRAb, thyroid ultrasound and orbital computed tomography. Amplification of TCR beta CDR3 regions was performed using RNA transcripts as template. During a first-round RT-PCR of the TCR CDR3, the HTBI primer set was used. TCRdb fed the multiplex PCR reads into MiXCR, producing one record per CDR3 protein. This sample carries about 300,000 distinct CDR3 sequences, roughly 19% of them seen once, and the ten largest clones take 35% to 45%.

The gene calls are TRBV14 and TRBJ1-2; D is unclear. Sequenced sample: blood. The receptor's source is a man aged 45 to 65 with Graves' ophthalmopathy. DNA for the CDR3: TGTGCCAGCAGCCACCAGGTGCATAACTATGGCCACACCTTC. Residues: CASSHQVHNYGHTF.